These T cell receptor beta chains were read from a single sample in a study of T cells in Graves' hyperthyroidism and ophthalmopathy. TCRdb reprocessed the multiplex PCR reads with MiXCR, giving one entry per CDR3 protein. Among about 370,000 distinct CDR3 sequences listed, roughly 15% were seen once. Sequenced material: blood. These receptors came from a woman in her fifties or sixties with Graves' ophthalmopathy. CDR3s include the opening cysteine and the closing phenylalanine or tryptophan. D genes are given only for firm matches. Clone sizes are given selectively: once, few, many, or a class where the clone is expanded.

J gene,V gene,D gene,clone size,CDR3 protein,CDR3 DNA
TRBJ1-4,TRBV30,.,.,CAWSLLSPNEKLFF,TGTGCCTGGAGTTTACTGTCGCCTAATGAAAAACTGTTTTTT
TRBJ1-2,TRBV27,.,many,CASSLDRTANYGYTF,TGTGCCAGCAGCCTTGACAGGACAGCAAACTATGGCTACACCTTC
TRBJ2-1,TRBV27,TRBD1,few,CASSLGTGGSNEQFF,TGTGCCAGCAGTTTAGGGACAGGGGGTTCCAATGAGCAGTTCTTC
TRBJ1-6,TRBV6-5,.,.,CASSYSGIDSPLHF,TGTGCCAGCAGTTACTCAGGGATTGATTCACCCCTCCACTTT
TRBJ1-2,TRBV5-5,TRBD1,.,CASSLEQGARSNYGYTF,TGTGCCAGCAGCTTGGAGCAGGGGGCCCGATCTAACTATGGCTACACCTTC
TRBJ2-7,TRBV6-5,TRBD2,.,CASSYRMGRSSGSYEQYF,TGTGCCAGCAGTTACAGGATGGGTCGGTCTAGCGGCTCCTACGAGCAGTACTTC
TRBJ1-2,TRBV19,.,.,CASDPGSKTAPNYGYTF,TGTGCCAGTGACCCCGGGTCTAAGACAGCGCCTAACTATGGCTACACCTTC
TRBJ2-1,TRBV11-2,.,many,CASSFIRQTVNKQFF,TGTGCCAGCAGCTTTATAAGACAGACGGTCAATAAGCAGTTCTTC
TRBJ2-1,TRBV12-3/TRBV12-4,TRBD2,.,CASSPLGLAGVIEQFF,TGTGCCAGCAGTCCCCTGGGACTAGCGGGAGTTATTGAGCAGTTCTTC
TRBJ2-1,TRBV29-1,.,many,CSVGRGNEQFF,TGCAGCGTTGGAAGGGGCAATGAGCAGTTCTTC
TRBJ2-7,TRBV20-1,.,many,CSARDPDGSVEQYF,TGCAGTGCTAGAGATCCAGACGGCTCGGTCGAGCAGTACTTC
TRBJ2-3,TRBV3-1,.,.,CASSYKLDPLTDTQYF,TGTGCCAGCAGCTACAAACTAGATCCCCTAACAGATACGCAGTATTTT
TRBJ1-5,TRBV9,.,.,CASSVSGVNQPQHF,TGTGCCAGCAGCGTTTCAGGGGTTAATCAGCCCCAGCATTTT
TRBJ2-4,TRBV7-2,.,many,CASSSNRYVQYF,TGTGCCAGCAGCTCGAATCGATATGTTCAGTACTTC
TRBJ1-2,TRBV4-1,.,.,CASSPLAQRDFMGGYTF,TGCGCCAGCAGCCCTCTGGCCCAAAGGGACTTTATGGGGGGCTACACCTTC
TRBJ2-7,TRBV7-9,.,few,CASSSRTGTKYEQYF,TGTGCCAGCAGCTCACGCACCGGGACCAAGTACGAGCAGTACTTC
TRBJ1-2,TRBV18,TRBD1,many,CASSPYGQGINYGYTF,TGTGCCAGCTCACCCTACGGACAGGGGATAAACTATGGCTACACCTTC
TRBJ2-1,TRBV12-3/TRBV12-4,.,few,CASTPNSGTGWASGHLNEQFF,TGTGCCAGCACACCCAACTCCGGGACAGGGTGGGCTAGCGGGCATCTAAATGAGCAGTTCTTC
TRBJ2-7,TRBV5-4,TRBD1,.,CASSSGQTPTKQYF,TGTGCCAGCAGCTCGGGACAGACCCCTACGAAGCAGTACTTC
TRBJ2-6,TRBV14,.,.,CASSQLYGANVLTF,TGTGCCAGCAGCCAACTATATGGGGCCAACGTCCTGACTTTC
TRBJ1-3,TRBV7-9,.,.,CASSLAGGNTIYF,TGTGCCAGCAGCTTAGCGGGAGGAAACACCATATATTTT
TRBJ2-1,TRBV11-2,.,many,CASSVQRGTVVYNEQFF,TGTGCCAGCAGCGTCCAGAGGGGGACGGTGGTGTACAATGAGCAGTTCTTC
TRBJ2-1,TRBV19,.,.,CASSITGSYNEQFF,TGTGCCAGTAGTATAACGGGATCCTACAATGAGCAGTTCTTC
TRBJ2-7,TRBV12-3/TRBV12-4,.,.,CATTRAREQYF,TGTGCCACCACGAGGGCCCGCGAGCAGTACTTC
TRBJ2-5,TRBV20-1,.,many,CSARGARDPQETQYF,TGCAGTGCAAGGGGCGCGAGGGACCCCCAAGAGACCCAGTACTTC
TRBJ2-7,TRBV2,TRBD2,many,CASKLAGDEQYF,TGTGCCAGCAAACTAGCGGGAGACGAGCAGTACTTC
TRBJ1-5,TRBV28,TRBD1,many,CATRWGQGNQPQHF,TGTGCCACCAGATGGGGACAGGGGAATCAGCCCCAGCATTTT
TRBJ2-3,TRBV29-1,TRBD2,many,CSVGGLAGGPGDTQYF,TGCAGCGTTGGGGGACTAGCGGGAGGGCCGGGGGATACGCAGTATTTT
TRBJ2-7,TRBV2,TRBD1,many,CASKDRGSNEQYF,TGTGCCAGCAAGGACAGGGGTTCAAACGAGCAGTACTTC
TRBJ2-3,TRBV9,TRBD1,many,CASSVEGRGTTDTQYF,TGTGCCAGCAGCGTAGAAGGCAGGGGGACCACGGATACGCAGTATTTT
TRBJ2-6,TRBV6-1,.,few,CASTSWGTGANVLTF,TGTGCCAGCACCTCTTGGGGGACTGGGGCCAACGTCCTGACTTTC